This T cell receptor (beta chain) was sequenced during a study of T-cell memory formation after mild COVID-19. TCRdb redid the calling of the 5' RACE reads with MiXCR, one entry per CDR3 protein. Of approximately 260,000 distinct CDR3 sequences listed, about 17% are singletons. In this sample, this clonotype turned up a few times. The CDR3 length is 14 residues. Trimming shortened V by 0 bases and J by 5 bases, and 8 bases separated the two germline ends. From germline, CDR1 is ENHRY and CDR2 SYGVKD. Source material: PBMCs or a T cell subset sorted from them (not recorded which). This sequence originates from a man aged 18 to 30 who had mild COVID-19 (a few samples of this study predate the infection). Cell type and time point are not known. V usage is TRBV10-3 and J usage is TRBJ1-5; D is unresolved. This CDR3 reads CAISESLGDQPQHF. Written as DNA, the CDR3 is TGTGCCATCAGTGAGTCGTTAGGTGATCAGCCCCAGCATTTT.